A single sample gave rise to the 21 T cell receptor beta chains below, sequenced in a study of siplizumab effects on memory and regulatory T cells. TCRdb's table, derived via immunoSEQ multiplex PCR, lists solely in-frame clones and lacks some. The top ten hold over 25% of the sample, which has around 77,000 clones, 91% seen once. The material sequenced was CD8+ T cells sorted from blood. The receptors shown here come from a human donor in good health.

This clone was detected only a few times. The V gene is TRBV12-5, the J gene TRBJ2-2; the D is unclear. V dropped 0 bases and J dropped 0 bases, with 14 bases sitting between them. This CDR3 has 18 amino acids. Germline V lookup: CDR1 LGHNT, CDR2 FRNRAP. As DNA, the CDR3 is TGTGCTAGTGGTTTGGTATACTTGGTGGGGTCGAACACCGGGGAGCTGTTTTTT. This sequence encodes CASGLVYLVGSNTGELFF. Full variable domain (missing parts from reference TRBV12-5 and TRBJ2-2): DARVTQTPRHKVTEMGQEVTMRCQPILGHNTVFWYRQTMMQGLELLAYFRNRAPLDDSGMPKDRFSAEMPDATLATLKIQPSEPRDSAVYFCASGLVYLVGSNTGELFFGEGSRLTVL.

V usage is TRBV2 and J usage is TRBJ2-3, with 10 bases aligning to TRBD1. Per germline, CDR1 SNHLY and CDR2 FYNNEI. This CDR3 region has 17 residues. The ends lost 2 bases at V and 1 base at J; junction bases unmatched: 6. This chain's CDR3 is CASSEPGQGTGTDTQYF. In DNA, the CDR3 is TGTGCCAGCAGTGAACCGGGACAGGGGACGGGCACAGATACGCAGTATTTT.

J is TRBJ1-2 and V is TRBV10-3; weak D call: TRBD1 (5 bases). V was cut by 0 bases and J by 4 bases, with 15 bases left in between. CDR1 is ENHRY, CDR2 SYGVKD, per germline. This CDR3 contains 16 residues. CDR3 coding DNA: TGTGCCATCAGTGAGTCATGGGGCGGACGTAGCTATGGCTACACCTTC. It specifies CAISESWGGRSYGYTF.

This clone was observed a single time. The chain uses TRBV15 and TRBJ2-1; no definite D call. The germline V gene has CDR1 LNHNV and CDR2 YYDKDF (reference sequence). The CDR3 runs to 11 residues. V gave up 0 bases and J gave up 10 bases, with 4 bases separating them. The CDR3 sequence is CATSREQEQFF. In DNA, the CDR3 is TGTGCCACCAGCAGAGAACAGGAGCAGTTCTTC.

V gene TRBV4-1 combines with J gene TRBJ1-6; 9 bases line up with TRBD1. Germline CDR1 MGHRA, CDR2 YSYEKL. V lost 1 base, J lost 10 bases, and 5 bases stayed unmatched. This CDR3 is 15 amino acids long. The CDR3, as DNA: TGCGCCAGCAGCCAAGGACAGGGGGAAGGATCACCCCTCCACTTT. Its translation is CASSQGQGEGSPLHF.

The chain recombines TRBV27 with TRBJ1-6, with 8 bases fitting TRBD1. J was trimmed by 10 bases and V by 7 bases; bases with no gene match: 6. Germline CDR1 MNHEY, CDR2 SMNVEV (reference sequence). The CDR3 length is 13 residues. The CDR3: CASTGGGISPLHF. DNA of the CDR3: TGTGCCAGCACAGGGGGCGGTATCTCACCCCTCCACTTT.

This rearrangement joins TRBV2 to TRBJ1-2; tentatively, D is TRBD1 (6 bases). The CDR3 is 15 amino acids. Looked up from germline, CDR1 is SNHLY and CDR2 is FYNNEI. With 2 bases removed from V and 3 bases from J, the gap between germline ends came to 13 bases. This CDR3 reads CASSEKGGAYYGYTF. CDR3 DNA: TGTGCCAGCAGTGAAAAGGGGGGCGCTTACTATGGCTACACCTTC.

This chain joins TRBV4-1 and TRBJ2-3; 7 positions match TRBD2. J gave up 3 bases and V 0 bases, and 3 bases lay outside the gene matches. The length of the CDR3 is 15 residues. Germline CDR1 MGHRA, CDR2 YSYEKL. Here the CDR3 reads CASSQEQRGTDTQYF. The CDR3 region has the DNA TGCGCCAGCAGCCAAGAACAGCGGGGAACAGATACGCAGTATTTT.

The chain uses TRBV29-1 and TRBJ1-1; 8 bases agree with TRBD1. There are 14 residues in the CDR3. The germline V gene has CDR1 SQVTM and CDR2 ANQGSEA. After removal of 7 bases from V and 4 bases from J, the junction contained 11 bases not matched to a gene. The CDR3 DNA follows: TGCAGCGCACGGGCAGGGGGCAGAAGCACTGAAGCTTTCTTT. Amino acids: CSARAGGRSTEAFF.

A single count supports this clone. The J gene is TRBJ2-7, the V gene TRBV13; D may be TRBD1 (5 bases). There are 11 residues in the CDR3. V lost 4 bases to trimming and J lost 12 bases, with 13 bases between them. Germline V CDR1 and CDR2: PRHDT, FYEKMQ (reference sequence). The CDR3 loop reads CASSSTGVRYF. CDR3 nucleotides: TGTGCCAGCAGCTCCACAGGAGTTCGGTACTTC.

This clone appeared a single time. This chain connects TRBV9 to TRBJ2-2, with D hard to call. Between the trimmed V and J ends, which lost 0 bases and 0 bases, there was a span of 6 bases. CDR3 size: 15 residues. CDR1 and CDR2 (germline): SGDLS, YYNGEE. This chain's CDR3 is CASSVAETNTGELFF. Written as DNA, the CDR3 is TGTGCCAGCAGCGTAGCAGAGACGAACACCGGGGAGCTGTTTTTT.

This chain uses TRBV5-1 with TRBJ2-1; no firm D call. The V end was cut by 0 bases, the J end by 4 bases, with 2 bases between. This CDR3 has 12 amino acids. Germline CDR1 SGHRS, CDR2 YFSETQ. The CDR3 sequence is CASSLVYNEQFF. In DNA form, the CDR3 reads TGCGCCAGCAGCTTGGTTTACAATGAGCAGTTCTTC.

The V and J genes are TRBV7-9 and TRBJ2-7; TRBD2 matches at 9 bases. The V and J ends lost 5 bases and 5 bases, in that order; junction bases with no gene match: 7. This CDR3 spans 14 amino acids. CDR1 is SEHNR and CDR2 is FQNEAQ in the germline V gene (reference sequence). The CDR3 coding sequence is TGTGCCAGCAGCCACGGAGGCGGGGGGGACGAGCAGTACTTC. Protein: CASSHGGGGDEQYF. Together with reference TRBV7-9 and TRBJ2-7, the CDR3 gives the full variable domain: DTGVSQNPRHKITKRGQNVTFRCDPISEHNRLYWYRQTLGQGPEFLTYFQNEAQLEKSRLLSDRFSAERPKGSFSTLEIQRTEQGDSAMYLCASSHGGGGDEQYFGPGTRLTVT.

V is TRBV5-8 and J is TRBJ1-1, with D perhaps TRBD1 (6 bases). The length of the CDR3 is 14 residues. Trimming stripped 0 bases from V and 3 bases from J, with 9 bases between. CDR1 SGHTS and CDR2 YDEGEE come from the germline V gene. The CDR3 region is CASSLEGGDTEAFF. The CDR3 region has the DNA TGTGCCAGCAGCTTGGAGGGGGGGGACACTGAAGCTTTCTTT.

This clone was observed a single time. J is TRBJ2-7 and V is TRBV4-2; D perhaps matches TRBD2 (6 bases). CDR1 is LGHNA, CDR2 YNFKEQ, per germline. The ends were cut back, 2 bases at V and 3 bases at J, with 26 bases in the middle. The CDR3 extends over 19 amino acids. CDR3 residues: CASSQFPGTEFGGGYEQYF. The CDR3 nucleotides read TGTGCCAGCAGCCAATTTCCCGGGACCGAGTTCGGGGGAGGCTACGAGCAGTACTTC.

This chain connects TRBV7-9 to TRBJ2-2; TRBD1 or TRBD2 may be the D gene (6 bases each). This CDR3 has 15 amino acids. The V gene lost 5 bases and the J gene lost 7 bases, with 17 bases spanning the gap. CDR1 and CDR2 from the germline V gene are SEHNR and FQNEAQ (reference sequence). CDR3 in DNA: TGTGCCAGCAGCCAAGGGGGGCAGAGTGTCGGGGAGCTGTTTTTT. As protein: CASSQGGQSVGELFF.

This chain links TRBV5-1 with TRBJ1-2; 9 nucleotides agree with TRBD1. V was pared by 5 bases and J by 3 bases, with 8 bases of the junction left unmatched. CDR3 length: 15 residues. CDR1 and CDR2 (germline): SGHRS, YFSETQ. The CDR3 sequence: CASSGVDRGDYGYTF. The CDR3 nucleotides read TGCGCCAGCAGTGGGGTGGACAGGGGTGACTATGGCTACACCTTC.

The genes are TRBV7-9 and TRBJ2-7; D is unresolved. Germline CDR1 reads SEHNR; CDR2 reads FQNEAQ (reference sequence). The CDR3 is 12 amino acids. Trimming took 6 bases from V and 4 from J, leaving 10 bases between them. CDR3 DNA: TGTGCCAGCAGTCTAGAGGATTACGAGCAGTACTTC. This sequence encodes CASSLEDYEQYF.

The count of this clone is one. The chain couples TRBV7-9 to TRBJ2-7; 10 nucleotides align to TRBD2. The CDR3 length is 16 residues. V lost 5 bases and J lost 1; bases outside the gene matches: 8. Per the germline V gene, CDR1 is SEHNR and CDR2 is FQNEAQ (reference sequence). The CDR3 sequence is CASSPRVAGGSYEQYF. The CDR3 DNA follows: TGTGCCAGCAGCCCTCGGGTAGCGGGGGGATCCTACGAGCAGTACTTC.

This chain uses TRBV5-6 with TRBJ2-1, with no clear D. The CDR3 totals 13 residues. Trimming pared 8 bases from V and 0 bases from J, leaving 9 bases between. Germline V gene lookup returns CDR1 SGHDT and CDR2 YYEEEE. CDR3 in amino acids: CARLIRSYNEQFF. Here the CDR3 DNA reads TGTGCCAGATTAATTCGCTCCTACAATGAGCAGTTCTTC.

The chain recombines TRBV18 with TRBJ2-1, with 13 bases fitting TRBD2. The CDR3 totals 15 residues. Losses at the gene ends were 0 bases for V and 9 bases for J; bases not matched to a gene: 2. Germline V gene sequence: CDR1 KGHSH, CDR2 LQKENI. The CDR3 DNA reads TGTGCCAGCTCACCACCACTAGCGGGGGGGCTTGAGCAGTTCTTC. Its protein product is CASSPPLAGGLEQFF.